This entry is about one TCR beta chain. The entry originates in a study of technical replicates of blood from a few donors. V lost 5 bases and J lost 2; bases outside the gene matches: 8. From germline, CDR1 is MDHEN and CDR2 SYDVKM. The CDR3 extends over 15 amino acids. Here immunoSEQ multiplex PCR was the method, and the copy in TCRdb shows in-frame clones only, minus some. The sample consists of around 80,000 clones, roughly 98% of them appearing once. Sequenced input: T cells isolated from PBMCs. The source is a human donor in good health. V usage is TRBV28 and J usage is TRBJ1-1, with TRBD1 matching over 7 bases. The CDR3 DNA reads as TGTGCCAGCAGTCCCAAAAGACAGGGAAACACTGAAGCTTTCTTT. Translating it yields CASSPKRQGNTEAFF.